This T cell receptor beta chain stems from a study of Graves' ophthalmopathy and Graves' hyperthyroidism. V lost 3 bases, J lost 2 bases, and 2 bases stayed unmatched. The CDR3 sequence is 14 residues long. RNA transcripts were the source from which TCR beta CDR3 regions were amplified. RT-PCR with HTBI primers came first, then second-round multiplex PCR. MiXCR was run by TCRdb on the multiplex PCR reads, yielding one entry per CDR3 protein. The sample lists 400,000 or so distinct CDR3 sequences, approximately 18% occurring once. This TCR was recovered from an adult woman with stable Graves' hyperthyroidism. The sample was peripheral blood. The chain couples TRBV12-3 or TRBV12-4 to TRBJ1-2; 8 bases line up with TRBD1. The CDR3 loop is CASSFPGGNYGYTF. CDR3 in DNA: TGTGCCAGCAGTTTTCCAGGGGGCAACTATGGCTACACCTTC.